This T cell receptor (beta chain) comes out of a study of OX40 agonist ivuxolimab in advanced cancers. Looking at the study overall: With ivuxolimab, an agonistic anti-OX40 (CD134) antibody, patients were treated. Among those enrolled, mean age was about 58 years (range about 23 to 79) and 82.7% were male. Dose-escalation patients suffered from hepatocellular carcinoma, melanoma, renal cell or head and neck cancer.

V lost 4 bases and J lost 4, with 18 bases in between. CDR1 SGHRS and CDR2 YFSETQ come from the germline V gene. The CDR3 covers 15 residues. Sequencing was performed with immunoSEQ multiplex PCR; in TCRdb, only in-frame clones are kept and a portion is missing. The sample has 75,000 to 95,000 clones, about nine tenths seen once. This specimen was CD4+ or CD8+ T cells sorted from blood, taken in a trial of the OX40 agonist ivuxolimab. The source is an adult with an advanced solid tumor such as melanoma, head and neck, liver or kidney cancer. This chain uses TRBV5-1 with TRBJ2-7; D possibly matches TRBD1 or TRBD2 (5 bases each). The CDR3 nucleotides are TGCGCCAGCAGCCACCGGGACCGTCTACGTTACGAGCAGTACTTC. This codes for CASSHRDRLRYEQYF.